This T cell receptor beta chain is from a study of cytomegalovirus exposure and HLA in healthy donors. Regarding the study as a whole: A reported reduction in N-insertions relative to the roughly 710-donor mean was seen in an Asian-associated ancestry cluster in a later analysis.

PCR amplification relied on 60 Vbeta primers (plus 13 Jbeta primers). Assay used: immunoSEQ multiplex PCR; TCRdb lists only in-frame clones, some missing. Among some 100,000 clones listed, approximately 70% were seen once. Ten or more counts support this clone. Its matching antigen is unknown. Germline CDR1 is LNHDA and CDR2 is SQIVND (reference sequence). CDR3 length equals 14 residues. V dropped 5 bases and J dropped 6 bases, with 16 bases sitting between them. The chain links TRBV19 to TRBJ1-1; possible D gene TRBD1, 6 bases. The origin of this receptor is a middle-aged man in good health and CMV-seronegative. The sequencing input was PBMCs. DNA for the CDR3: TGTGCCAGTAGTTTTTTGGGGGAGGGGGCTGAAGCTTTCTTT. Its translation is CASSFLGEGAEAFF.